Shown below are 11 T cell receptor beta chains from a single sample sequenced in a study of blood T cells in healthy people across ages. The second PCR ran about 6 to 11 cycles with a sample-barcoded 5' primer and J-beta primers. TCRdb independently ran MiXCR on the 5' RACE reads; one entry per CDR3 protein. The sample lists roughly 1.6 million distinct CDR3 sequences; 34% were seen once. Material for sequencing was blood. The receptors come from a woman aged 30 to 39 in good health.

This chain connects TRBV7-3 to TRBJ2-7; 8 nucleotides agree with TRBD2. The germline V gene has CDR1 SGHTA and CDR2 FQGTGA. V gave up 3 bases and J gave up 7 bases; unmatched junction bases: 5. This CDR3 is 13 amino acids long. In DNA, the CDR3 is TGTGCCAGCAGCTTCGGGGGGGCAGGGGAGCAGTACTTC. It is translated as CASSFGGAGEQYF.

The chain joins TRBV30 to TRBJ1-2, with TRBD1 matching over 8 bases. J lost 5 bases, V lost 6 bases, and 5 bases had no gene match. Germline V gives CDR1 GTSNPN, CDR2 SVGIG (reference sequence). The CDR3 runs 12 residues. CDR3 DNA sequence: TGTGCCTGCTGGACAGGGACATATGGCTACACCTTC. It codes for CACWTGTYGYTF.

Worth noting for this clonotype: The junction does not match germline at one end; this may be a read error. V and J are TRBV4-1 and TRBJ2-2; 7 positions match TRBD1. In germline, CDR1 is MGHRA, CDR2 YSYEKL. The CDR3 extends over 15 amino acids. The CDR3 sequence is CASSQGTENTGKLFF. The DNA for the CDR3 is TGCGCCAGCAGCCAGGGGACAGAGAACACCGGGAAGCTGTTTTTT.

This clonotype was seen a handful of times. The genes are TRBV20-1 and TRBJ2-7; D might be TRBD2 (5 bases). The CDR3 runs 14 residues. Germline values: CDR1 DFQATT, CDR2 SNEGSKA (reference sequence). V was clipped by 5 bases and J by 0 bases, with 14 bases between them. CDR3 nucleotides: TGCAGTGCTTTCGTAGCGACCAACTCCTACGAGCAGTACTTC. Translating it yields CSAFVATNSYEQYF.

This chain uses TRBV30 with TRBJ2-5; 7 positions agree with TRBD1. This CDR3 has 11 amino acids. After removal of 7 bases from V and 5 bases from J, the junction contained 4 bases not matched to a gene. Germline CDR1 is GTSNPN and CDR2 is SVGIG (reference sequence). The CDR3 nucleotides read TGTGCCTTCGACAGGGTCGAGACCCAGTACTTC. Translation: CAFDRVETQYF.

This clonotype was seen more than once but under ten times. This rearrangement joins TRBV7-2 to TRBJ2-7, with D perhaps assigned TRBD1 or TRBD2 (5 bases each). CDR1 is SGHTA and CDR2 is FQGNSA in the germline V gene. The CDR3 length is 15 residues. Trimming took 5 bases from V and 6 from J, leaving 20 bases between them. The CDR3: CASSITGASFLEQYF. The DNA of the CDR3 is TGTGCCAGCAGCATCACCGGGGCTAGCTTCCTCGAGCAGTACTTC. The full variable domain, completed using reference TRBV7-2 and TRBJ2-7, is GAGVSQSPSNKVTEKGKDVELRCDPISGHTALYWYRQSLGQGLEFLIYFQGNSAPDKSGLPSDRFSAERTGGSVSTLTIQRTQQEDSAVYLCASSITGASFLEQYFGPGTRLTVT.

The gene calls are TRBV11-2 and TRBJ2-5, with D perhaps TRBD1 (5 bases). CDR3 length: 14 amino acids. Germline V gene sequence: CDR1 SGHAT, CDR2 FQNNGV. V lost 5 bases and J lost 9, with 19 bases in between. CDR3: CASSPDSFFESQYF. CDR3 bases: TGTGCCAGCAGCCCCGACAGTTTCTTTGAGTCCCAGTACTTC.

The chain's CDR3 is CASRTGQGEQFF. CDR3 sequence (DNA): TGTGCCAGCAGGACCGGACAAGGAGAGCAGTTCTTC. The chain links TRBV12-3 or TRBV12-4 to TRBJ2-1, with a possible D match to TRBD1 (5 bases). The CDR3 spans 12 residues. With 6 bases removed from V and 10 bases from J, the gap between germline ends came to 13 bases.

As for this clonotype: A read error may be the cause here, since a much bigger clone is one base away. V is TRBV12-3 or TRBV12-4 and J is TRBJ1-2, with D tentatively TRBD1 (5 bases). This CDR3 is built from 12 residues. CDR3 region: CTSSLTVYGYTF. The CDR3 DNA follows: TGTACCAGCAGTTTGACAGTCTATGGCTACACCTTC.

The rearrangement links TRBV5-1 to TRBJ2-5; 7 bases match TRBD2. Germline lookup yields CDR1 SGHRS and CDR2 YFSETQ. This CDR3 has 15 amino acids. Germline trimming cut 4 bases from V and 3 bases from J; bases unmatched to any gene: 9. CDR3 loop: CASSGGDLLKETQYF. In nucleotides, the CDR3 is TGCGCCAGCAGCGGGGGGGACCTATTAAAAGAGACCCAGTACTTC.

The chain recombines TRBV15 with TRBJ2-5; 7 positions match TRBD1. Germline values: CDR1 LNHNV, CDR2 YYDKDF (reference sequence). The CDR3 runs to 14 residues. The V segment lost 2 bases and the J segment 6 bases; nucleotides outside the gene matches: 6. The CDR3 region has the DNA TGTGCCACCAGCAGAACCAGACAGGGAAAGACCCAGTACTTC. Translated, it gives CATSRTRQGKTQYF. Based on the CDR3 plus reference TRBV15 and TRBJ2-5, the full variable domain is DAMVIQNPRYQVTQFGKPVTLSCSQTLNHNVMYWYQQKSSQAPKLLFHYYDKDFNNEADTPDNFQSRRPNTSFCFLDIRSPGLGDTAMYLCATSRTRQGKTQYFGPGTRLLVL.